These 5 T cell receptor beta chains originate from one sample sequenced in a study of blood T cell repertoires in COVID-19. TCRdb's copy holds only in-frame clones and misses some; the assay was immunoSEQ multiplex PCR. The table has 160,000 or so clones, 80% to 90% seen once. Material for sequencing was peripheral blood. The receptors here all came from a woman aged 40 to 50 with acute or convalescent COVID-19.

J is TRBJ1-2 and V is TRBV11-2; TRBD1 might be the D (5 bases). The CDR3 totals 15 residues. Between the trimmed V and J ends, which lost 5 bases and 5 bases, there was a span of 18 bases. The germline gives CDR1 SGHAT, CDR2 FQNNGV. CDR3: CASSPPGAGLYGYTF. As DNA, the CDR3 is TGTGCCAGCAGCCCCCCTGGAGCAGGGCTTTATGGCTACACCTTC.

The J gene is TRBJ2-5, the V gene TRBV5-5; 9 positions match TRBD1. The CDR3 sequence is 13 residues long. Germline values: CDR1 SGHKS, CDR2 YYEKEE (reference sequence). V shed 4 bases and J 9 bases; nucleotides not matched to a gene: 7. The CDR3 nucleotides read TGTGCCAGCAGCGGGACAGGGTTATCCCCCCAGTACTTC. It specifies CASSGTGLSPQYF.

This clone was seen a handful of times. The CDR3 here is CASSTSGTAFTKPQHF. The CDR3 DNA reads as TGTGCCAGCAGTACATCCGGGACAGCCTTCACGAAGCCCCAGCATTTT. J is TRBJ1-5 and V is TRBV28, with 7 bases matching TRBD1. Germline V gene data show CDR1 as MDHEN and CDR2 as SYDVKM. This CDR3 region has 16 residues. Trimming took 5 bases from V and 8 from J; bases not matched to a gene: 15.

V and J are TRBV9 and TRBJ1-2; D is ambiguous. CDR3 length: 14 residues. Deletions cut 4 bases from V and 3 bases from J, with 13 bases between. Germline V gene data show CDR1 as SGDLS and CDR2 as YYNGEE. The CDR3: CASSLGSTDYGYTF. The CDR3 nucleotides read TGTGCCAGCAGCTTGGGGAGCACCGACTATGGCTACACCTTC.

Concerning this clone: The junction does not match germline at one end; this may be a read error. The genes are TRBV11-3 and TRBJ2-6, with no clear D. Per germline, CDR1 SGHNT and CDR2 YENEEA. There are 14 residues in the CDR3. The CDR3 loop is CASSLDKGANVLTF. The CDR3 nucleotides are TGTGCCAGCAGCCTAGATAAAGGGGCCAACGTCCTGACTTTC. Based on the CDR3 plus reference TRBV11-3 and TRBJ2-6, the full variable domain is EAGVVQSPRYKIIEKKQPVAFWCNPISGHNTLYWYLQNLGQGPELLIRYENEEAVDDSQLPKDRFSAERLKGVDSTLKIQPAELGDSAVYLCASSLDKGANVLTFGAGSRLTVL.